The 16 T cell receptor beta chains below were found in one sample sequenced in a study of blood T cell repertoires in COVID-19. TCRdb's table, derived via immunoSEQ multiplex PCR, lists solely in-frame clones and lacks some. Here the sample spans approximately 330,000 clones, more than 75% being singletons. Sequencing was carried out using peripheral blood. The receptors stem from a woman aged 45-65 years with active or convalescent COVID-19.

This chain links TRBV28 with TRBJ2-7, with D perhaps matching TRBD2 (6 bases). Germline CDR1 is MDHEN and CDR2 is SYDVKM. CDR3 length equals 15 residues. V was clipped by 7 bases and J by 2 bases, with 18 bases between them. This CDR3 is CASNPGKEGTYEQYF. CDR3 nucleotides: TGTGCCAGCAACCCGGGCAAGGAGGGGACCTACGAGCAGTACTTC. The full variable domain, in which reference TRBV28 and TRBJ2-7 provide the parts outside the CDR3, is DVKVTQSSRYLVKRTGEKVFLECVQDMDHENMFWYRQDPGLGLRLIYFSYDVKMKEKGDIPEGYSVSREKKERFSLILESASTNQTSMYLCASNPGKEGTYEQYFGPGTRLTVT.

CDR3 nucleotides: TGTGCCAGCAGCTTGGACACATTGAACACTGAAGCTTTCTTT. It codes for CASSLDTLNTEAFF. The V call is TRBV7-9, the J call TRBJ1-1; maybe TRBD1 (5 bases). Trimming cost V 3 bases and J 0 bases, with 8 bases left between them. The V gene's germline CDR1 is SEHNR and CDR2 FQNEAQ (reference sequence). There are 14 residues in the CDR3. The whole variable domain, filled in from reference TRBV7-9 and TRBJ1-1, reads DTGVSQNPRHKITKRGQNVTFRCDPISEHNRLYWYRQTLGQGPEFLTYFQNEAQLEKSRLLSDRFSAERPKGSFSTLEIQRTEQGDSAMYLCASSLDTLNTEAFFGQGTRLTVV.

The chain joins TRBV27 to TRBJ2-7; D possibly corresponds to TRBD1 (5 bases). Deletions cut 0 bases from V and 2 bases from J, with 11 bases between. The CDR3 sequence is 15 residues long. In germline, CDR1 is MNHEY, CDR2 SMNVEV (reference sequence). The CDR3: CASSLSASGTYEQYF. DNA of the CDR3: TGTGCCAGCAGTTTATCTGCATCAGGGACCTACGAGCAGTACTTC.

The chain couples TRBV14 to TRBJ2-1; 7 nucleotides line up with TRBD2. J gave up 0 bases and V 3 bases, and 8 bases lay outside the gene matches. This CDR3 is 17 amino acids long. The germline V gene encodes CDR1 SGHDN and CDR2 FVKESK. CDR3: CASSQKVTSDSYNEQFF. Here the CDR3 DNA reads TGTGCCAGCAGCCAGAAGGTAACTAGCGACTCCTACAATGAGCAGTTCTTC.

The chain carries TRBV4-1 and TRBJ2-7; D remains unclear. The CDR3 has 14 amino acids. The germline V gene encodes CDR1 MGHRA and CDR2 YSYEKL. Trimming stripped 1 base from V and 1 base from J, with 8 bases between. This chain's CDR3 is CASSQGPGSYEQYF. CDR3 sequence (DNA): TGCGCCAGCAGCCAAGGGCCCGGGTCCTACGAGCAGTACTTC.

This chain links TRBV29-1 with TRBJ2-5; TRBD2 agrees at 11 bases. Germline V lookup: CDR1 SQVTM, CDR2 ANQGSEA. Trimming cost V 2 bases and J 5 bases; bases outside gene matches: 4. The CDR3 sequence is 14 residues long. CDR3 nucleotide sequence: TGCAGCGTTGAAAAACTAGCGGGAGACGAGACCCAGTACTTC. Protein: CSVEKLAGDETQYF.

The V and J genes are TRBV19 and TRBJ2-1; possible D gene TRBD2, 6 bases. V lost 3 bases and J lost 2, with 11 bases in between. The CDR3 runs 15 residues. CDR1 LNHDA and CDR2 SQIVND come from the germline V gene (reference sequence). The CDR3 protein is CASSISGTAYNEQFF. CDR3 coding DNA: TGTGCCAGTAGTATTTCCGGGACTGCCTACAATGAGCAGTTCTTC.

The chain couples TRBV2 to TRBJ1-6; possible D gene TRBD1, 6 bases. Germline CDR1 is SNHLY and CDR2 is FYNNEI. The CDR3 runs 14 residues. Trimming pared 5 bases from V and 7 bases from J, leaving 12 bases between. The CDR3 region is CASSRGTGNSPLHF. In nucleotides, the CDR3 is TGTGCCAGCAGTAGGGGGACGGGAAATTCACCCCTCCACTTT.

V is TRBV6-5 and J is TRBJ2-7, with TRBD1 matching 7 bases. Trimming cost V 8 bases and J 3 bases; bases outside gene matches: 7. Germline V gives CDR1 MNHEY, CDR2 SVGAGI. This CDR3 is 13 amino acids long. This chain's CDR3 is CASEGTVGYEQYF. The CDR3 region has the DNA TGTGCCAGCGAAGGGACAGTCGGCTACGAGCAGTACTTC.

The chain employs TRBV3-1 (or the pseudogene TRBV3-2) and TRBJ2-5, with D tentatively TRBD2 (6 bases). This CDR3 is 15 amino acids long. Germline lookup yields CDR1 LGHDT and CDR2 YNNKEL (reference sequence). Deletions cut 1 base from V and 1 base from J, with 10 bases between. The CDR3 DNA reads TGTGCCAGCAGCCAAGTCCCCGGGGGCCAAGAGACCCAGTACTTC. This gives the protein CASSQVPGGQETQYF.

In nucleotides, the CDR3 is TGTGCCAGCAGCTCACAGGGGGCAAACTATGGCTACACCTTC. This gives the protein CASSSQGANYGYTF. The chain recombines TRBV7-2 with TRBJ1-2; 9 nucleotides agree with TRBD1. CDR1 is SGHTA, CDR2 FQGNSA, per germline. CDR3 length equals 14 residues. V trimming: 4 bases; J trimming: 2 bases; junction bases outside the gene matches: 2.

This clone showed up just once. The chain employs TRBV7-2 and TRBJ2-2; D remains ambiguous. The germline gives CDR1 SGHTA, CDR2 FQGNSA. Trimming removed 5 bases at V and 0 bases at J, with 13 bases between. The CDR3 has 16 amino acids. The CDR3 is CASSPPSAANTGELFF. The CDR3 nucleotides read TGTGCCAGCAGCCCACCTAGTGCCGCGAACACCGGGGAGCTGTTTTTT.

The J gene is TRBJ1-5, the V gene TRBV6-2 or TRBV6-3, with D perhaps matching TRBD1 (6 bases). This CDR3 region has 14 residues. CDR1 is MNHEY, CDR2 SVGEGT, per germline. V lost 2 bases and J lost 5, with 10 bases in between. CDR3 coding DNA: TGTGCCAGCAGTTACAGGGCAGGGGATCAGCCCCAGCATTTT. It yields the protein CASSYRAGDQPQHF.

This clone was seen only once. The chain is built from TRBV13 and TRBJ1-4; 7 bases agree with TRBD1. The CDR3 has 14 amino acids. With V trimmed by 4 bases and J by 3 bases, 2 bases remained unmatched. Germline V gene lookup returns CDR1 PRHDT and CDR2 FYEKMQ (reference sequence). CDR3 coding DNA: TGTGCCAGCAGCTCGACAGGGCCTAATGAAAAACTGTTTTTT. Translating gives CASSSTGPNEKLFF.

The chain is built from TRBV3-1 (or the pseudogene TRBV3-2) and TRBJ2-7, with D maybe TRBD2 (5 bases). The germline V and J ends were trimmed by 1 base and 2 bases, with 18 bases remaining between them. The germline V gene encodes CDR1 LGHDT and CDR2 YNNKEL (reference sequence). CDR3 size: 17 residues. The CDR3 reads CASSQVPLDFPAYEQYF. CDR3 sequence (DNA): TGTGCCAGCAGCCAAGTCCCTTTGGACTTTCCAGCCTACGAGCAGTACTTC.

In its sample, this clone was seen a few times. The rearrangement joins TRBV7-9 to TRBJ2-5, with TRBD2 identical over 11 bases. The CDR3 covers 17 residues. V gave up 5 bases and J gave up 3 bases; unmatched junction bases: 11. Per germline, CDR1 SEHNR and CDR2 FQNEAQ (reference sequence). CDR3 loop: CASSPKLAGAWEETQYF. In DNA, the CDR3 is TGTGCCAGCAGCCCGAAACTAGCGGGGGCCTGGGAAGAGACCCAGTACTTC.